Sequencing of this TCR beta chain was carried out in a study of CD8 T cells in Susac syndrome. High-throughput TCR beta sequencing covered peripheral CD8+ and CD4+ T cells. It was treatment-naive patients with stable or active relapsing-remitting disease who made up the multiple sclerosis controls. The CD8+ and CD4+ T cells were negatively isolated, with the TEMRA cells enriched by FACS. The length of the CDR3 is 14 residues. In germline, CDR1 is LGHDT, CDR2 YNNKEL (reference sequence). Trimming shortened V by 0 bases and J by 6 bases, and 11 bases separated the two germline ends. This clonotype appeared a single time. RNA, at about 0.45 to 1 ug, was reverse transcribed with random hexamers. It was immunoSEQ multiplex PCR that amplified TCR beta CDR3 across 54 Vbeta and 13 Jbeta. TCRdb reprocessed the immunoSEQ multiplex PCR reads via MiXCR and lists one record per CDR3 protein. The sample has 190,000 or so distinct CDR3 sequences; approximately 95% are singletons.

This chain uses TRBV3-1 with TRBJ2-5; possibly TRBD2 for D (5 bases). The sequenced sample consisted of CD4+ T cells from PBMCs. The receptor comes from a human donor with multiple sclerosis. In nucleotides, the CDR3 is TGTGCCAGCAGCCAAGACGCCAGCGGAAAGACCCAGTACTTC. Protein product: CASSQDASGKTQYF.